One and the same sample provided the 15 T cell receptor beta chains below, sequenced in a study of PD-1 blockade in classical Hodgkin lymphoma. There was relapse after autologous stem cell transplantation in every patient, and there was variation in brentuximab vedotin exposure. CD4+ T cells were purified from thawed PBMCs by negative selection. Here immunoSEQ multiplex PCR was the method, and the copy in TCRdb shows in-frame clones only, minus some. The sample includes about 12,000 clones, around four fifths of them seen just once. Here the sequenced sample was CD4+ T cells from blood, taken at baseline. The receptors here all came from a human donor with classical Hodgkin lymphoma.

The chain carries TRBV7-2 and TRBJ2-3; TRBD2 matches at 8 bases. From germline, CDR1 is SGHTA and CDR2 FQGNSA. Trimming cost V 4 bases and J 3 bases; bases outside gene matches: 3. This CDR3 comprises 14 residues. CDR3 nucleotides: TGTGCCAGCAGCTCCGGGGGGGGTACAGATACGCAGTATTTT. Its protein is CASSSGGGTDTQYF.

This sequence joins TRBV5-1 and TRBJ1-5; 8 bases match TRBD1. With 4 bases clipped from V and 0 bases from J, the junction kept 3 bases outside the gene matches. The CDR3 is 15 amino acids. Germline V gene lookup returns CDR1 SGHRS and CDR2 YFSETQ. The CDR3 DNA sequence: TGCGCCAGCAGCAGAACAGGGGGTAGCAATCAGCCCCAGCATTTT. Protein: CASSRTGGSNQPQHF. The whole variable domain, remainder taken from reference TRBV5-1 and TRBJ1-5, is KAGVTQTPRYLIKTRGQQVTLSCSPISGHRSVSWYQQTPGQGLQFLFEYFSETQRNKGNFPGRFSGRQFSNSRSEMNVSTLELGDSALYLCASSRTGGSNQPQHFGDGTRLSIL.

The chain carries TRBV6-6 and TRBJ2-7; D may be TRBD1 or TRBD2 (5 bases each). Germline lookup yields CDR1 MNHNY and CDR2 SVGAGI (reference sequence). The CDR3 runs 12 residues. Trimming cost V 2 bases and J 10 bases, with 12 bases left between them. This CDR3 is CASSYGGTKQYF. The CDR3 coding sequence is TGTGCCAGCAGTTACGGGGGTACCAAACAGTACTTC.

This chain uses TRBV19 with TRBJ1-5; unclear D gene. Trimming removed 6 bases from V and 4 bases from J, with 16 bases in between. Germline V lookup: CDR1 LNHDA, CDR2 SQIVND (reference sequence). The CDR3 is 15 residues long. As DNA, the CDR3 is TGTGCCAGTAGCCCTGCGGGGAGATCAAATCAGCCCCAGCATTTT. It specifies CASSPAGRSNQPQHF.

The rearrangement links TRBV23-1 to TRBJ2-7; maybe TRBD1 (6 bases). TRBV23-1 is annotated as an ORF whose role is uncertain. V was clipped by 4 bases and J by 3 bases, with 22 bases between them. The CDR3 is made up of 17 amino acids. As DNA, the CDR3 is TGCGCCAGCAGTCCCAGGGTTCGGACAGATAAATACTACGAGCAGTACTTC. It codes for CASSPRVRTDKYYEQYF.

The chain employs TRBV5-4 and TRBJ2-7; a possible D gene is TRBD2 (7 bases). The CDR3 totals 18 residues. Germline V gene data show CDR1 as SGHNT and CDR2 as YYREEE (reference sequence). V lost 0 bases and J lost 5, with 24 bases in between. The CDR3 protein is CASSLGRGGRVSPNEQYF. In DNA form, the CDR3 reads TGTGCCAGCAGCTTGGGCAGGGGAGGGAGGGTTTCTCCCAACGAGCAGTACTTC.

The chain employs TRBV2 and TRBJ2-5, with D unresolved. V lost 4 bases and J 4 bases, leaving 7 bases between the germline ends. The CDR3 length is 12 residues. Looked up from germline, CDR1 is SNHLY and CDR2 is FYNNEI. The DNA of the CDR3 is TGTGCCAGCAGTGGGGAAGCAGAGACCCAGTACTTC. This gives the protein CASSGEAETQYF.

The chain recombines TRBV7-2 with TRBJ1-2; no firm D call. The CDR3 totals 12 residues. Germline CDR1 is SGHTA and CDR2 is FQGNSA. Trimming cost V 1 base and J 8 bases, with 8 bases left between them. CDR3 DNA: TGTGCCAGCAGCTTAGTTATGGGAGGCTACACCTTC. It is translated as CASSLVMGGYTF.

The rearrangement joins TRBV18 to TRBJ2-2, with no clear D. CDR1 and CDR2 (germline): KGHSH, LQKENI. The CDR3 totals 15 residues. V lost 0 bases to trimming and J lost 5 bases, with 10 bases between them. CDR3 amino acids: CASSPPNLGTGELFF. The CDR3 DNA reads as TGTGCCAGCTCACCACCGAACTTAGGTACCGGGGAGCTGTTTTTT.

The chain combines TRBV7-9 with TRBJ2-7; D ambiguous. Trimming left V 3 bases short and J 7 bases short, with 7 bases between. The CDR3 sequence is 11 residues long. From germline, CDR1 is SEHNR and CDR2 FQNEAQ (reference sequence). The CDR3 protein is CASSFLQEQYF. The CDR3 DNA reads as TGTGCCAGCAGCTTCCTACAGGAGCAGTACTTC.

The chain couples TRBV5-4 to TRBJ1-1; 7 bases align to TRBD1. CDR1 and CDR2 from the germline V gene are SGHNT and YYREEE (reference sequence). The J segment lost 2 bases and the V segment lost 4 bases, leaving 8 bases of the junction unmatched. This CDR3 contains 15 residues. The CDR3 spells CASSRFPGGNTEAFF. DNA of the CDR3: TGTGCCAGCAGCCGCTTCCCAGGGGGTAACACTGAAGCTTTCTTT.

The chain uses TRBV11-2 and TRBJ2-5, with 8 bases lining up with TRBD2. With 5 bases clipped from V and 4 bases from J, the junction kept 9 bases outside the gene matches. This CDR3 is built from 15 residues. From germline, CDR1 is SGHAT and CDR2 FQNNGV. CDR3 region: CASSPSGGGIETQYF. CDR3 DNA: TGTGCCAGCAGCCCCAGCGGGGGAGGGATAGAGACCCAGTACTTC.

The V gene is TRBV6-6, the J gene TRBJ2-2, with D perhaps assigned TRBD1 or TRBD2 (5 bases each). CDR1 is MNHNY and CDR2 is SVGAGI in the germline V gene (reference sequence). The ends were cut back, 4 bases at V and 1 base at J, with 10 bases in the middle. The CDR3 runs to 15 residues. CDR3 residues: CASSWDGMNTGELFF. The CDR3 coding sequence is TGTGCCAGCAGTTGGGACGGGATGAACACCGGGGAGCTGTTTTTT.

This clone was observed a single time. The V call is TRBV7-2, the J call TRBJ1-2; 7 bases match TRBD1. J was trimmed by 8 bases and V by 0 bases; bases with no gene match: 12. Germline assignment: CDR1 SGHTA and CDR2 FQGNSA. The CDR3 contains 16 residues. CDR3 sequence (DNA): TGTGCCAGCAGCTTAGCGGGCAGGGGGGAGGTATGGGGCTACACCTTC. It yields the protein CASSLAGRGEVWGYTF. Drawing the rest from reference TRBV7-2 and TRBJ1-2, the complete variable domain is GAGVSQSPSNKVTEKGKDVELRCDPISGHTALYWYRQSLGQGLEFLIYFQGNSAPDKSGLPSDRFSAERTGGSVSTLTIQRTQQEDSAVYLCASSLAGRGEVWGYTFGSGTRLTVV.

This chain uses TRBV29-1 with TRBJ2-2; D remains unclear. Germline values: CDR1 SQVTM, CDR2 ANQGSEA. V lost 4 bases and J 7 bases, leaving 13 bases between the germline ends. CDR3 length equals 13 residues. CDR3 amino acids: CSVVMVADGELFF. DNA for the CDR3: TGCAGCGTTGTTATGGTTGCGGACGGGGAGCTGTTTTTT.